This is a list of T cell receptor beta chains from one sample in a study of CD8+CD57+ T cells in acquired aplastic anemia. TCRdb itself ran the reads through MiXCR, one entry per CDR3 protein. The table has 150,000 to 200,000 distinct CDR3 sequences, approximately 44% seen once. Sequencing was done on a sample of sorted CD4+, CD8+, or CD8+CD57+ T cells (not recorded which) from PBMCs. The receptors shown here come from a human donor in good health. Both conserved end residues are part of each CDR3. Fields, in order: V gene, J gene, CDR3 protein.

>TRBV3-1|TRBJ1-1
CASSGTGVTEAFF
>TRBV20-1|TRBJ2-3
CSGRSNWKGGTQYF
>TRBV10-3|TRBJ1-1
CAISELSRAFF
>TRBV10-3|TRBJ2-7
CAISESAGSYEQYF
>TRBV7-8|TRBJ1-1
CASSRMAGMDTGAFF
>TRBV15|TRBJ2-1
CATSSRLGASSYNEQFF
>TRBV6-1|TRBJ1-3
CASSVEDSGNTIYF
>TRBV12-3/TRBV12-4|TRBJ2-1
CASSPERLAGSYNEQFF
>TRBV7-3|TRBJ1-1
CASSASVNTEAFF
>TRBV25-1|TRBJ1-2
CASSDVGSANYGYTF
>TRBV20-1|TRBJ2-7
CSAIVGGEQYF
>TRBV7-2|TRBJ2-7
CDSSDRGTAYEQYF
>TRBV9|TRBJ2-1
CASSPRTGLRDEQFF
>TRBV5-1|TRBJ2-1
CASSPPGTGIHNEQFF
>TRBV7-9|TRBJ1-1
CASALKGEPEAFF
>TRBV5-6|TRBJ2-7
CASSLVGASAYEQYF
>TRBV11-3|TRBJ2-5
CASSLVGTGSQETQYF
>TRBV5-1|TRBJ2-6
CASDQGSGANVLTF